Here is one TCR beta chain with its context. The sample belongs to a study of blood T cell repertoires in COVID-19. Study overall: COVID-19 samples, acute and convalescent, were from the United States, Italy and Spain. T cells, B-cell-depleted T cells, or PBMCs supplied cDNA or gDNA.

CDR1 is SGHNT, CDR2 YENEEA, per germline. Trimming took off 7 bases at V and 2 bases at J, with 18 bases between the two ends. The CDR3 is made up of 16 amino acids. Authors' analysis steps: Quantification of nucleated cells was approximated via reference gene primer amplification. Profiled with immunoSEQ multiplex PCR; TCRdb holds only in-frame clones, not every one. The DNA gave D and trimming, while V, J and clone size come from that table. The repertoire consists of about 100,000 clones, with about 85% occurring once and the leading ten covering 13%. The specimen sequenced was peripheral blood. The receptor comes from a man aged 50 to 59 with active or convalescent COVID-19. The chain links TRBV11-3 to TRBJ2-1; D gene uncertain. The CDR3 protein is CASTSLRELTYNEQFF. CDR3 coding DNA: TGTGCCAGCACCTCCCTACGCGAGTTGACCTACAATGAGCAGTTCTTC.